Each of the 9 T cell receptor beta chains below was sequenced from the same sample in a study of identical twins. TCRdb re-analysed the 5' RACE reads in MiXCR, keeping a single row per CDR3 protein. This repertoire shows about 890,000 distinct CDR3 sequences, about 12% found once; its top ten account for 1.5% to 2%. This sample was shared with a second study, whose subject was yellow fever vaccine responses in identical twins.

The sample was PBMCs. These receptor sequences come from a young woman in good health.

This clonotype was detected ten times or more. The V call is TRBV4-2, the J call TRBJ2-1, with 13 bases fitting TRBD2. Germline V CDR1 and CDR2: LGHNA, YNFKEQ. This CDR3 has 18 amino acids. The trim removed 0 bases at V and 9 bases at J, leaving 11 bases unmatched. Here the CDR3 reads CASSQDMGLAGRVTEQFF. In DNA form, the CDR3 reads TGTGCCAGCAGCCAAGATATGGGACTAGCGGGGAGGGTGACTGAGCAGTTCTTC.

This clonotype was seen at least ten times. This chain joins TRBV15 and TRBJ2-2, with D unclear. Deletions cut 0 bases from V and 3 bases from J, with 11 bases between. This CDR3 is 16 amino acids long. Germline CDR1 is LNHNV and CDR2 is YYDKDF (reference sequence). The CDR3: CATSRDWGRDTGELFF. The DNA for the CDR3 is TGTGCCACCAGCAGAGACTGGGGTAGGGACACCGGGGAGCTGTTTTTT.

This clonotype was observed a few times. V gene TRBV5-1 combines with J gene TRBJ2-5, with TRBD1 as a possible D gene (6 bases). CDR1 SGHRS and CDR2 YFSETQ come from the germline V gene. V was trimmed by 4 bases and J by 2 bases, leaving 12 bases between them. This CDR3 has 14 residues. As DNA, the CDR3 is TGCGCCAGCAGCGCTGGACAGCAGCAAGAGACCCAGTACTTC. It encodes CASSAGQQQETQYF.

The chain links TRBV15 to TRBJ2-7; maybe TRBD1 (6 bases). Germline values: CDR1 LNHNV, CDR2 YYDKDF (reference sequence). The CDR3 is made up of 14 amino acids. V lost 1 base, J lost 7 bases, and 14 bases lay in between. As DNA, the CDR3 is TGTGCCACCAGCAGAGCCACAGGGACGGGTGAGCAGTACTTC. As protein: CATSRATGTGEQYF. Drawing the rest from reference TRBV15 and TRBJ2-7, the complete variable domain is DAMVIQNPRYQVTQFGKPVTLSCSQTLNHNVMYWYQQKSSQAPKLLFHYYDKDFNNEADTPDNFQSRRPNTSFCFLDIRSPGLGDTAMYLCATSRATGTGEQYFGPGTRLTVT.

The CDR3 nucleotides read TGCGCCAGCAGCTTGGCAACAGGGGGCGAGTTTGCACCCCTCCACTTT. This sequence encodes CASSLATGGEFAPLHF. The chain employs TRBV5-1 and TRBJ1-6; 9 positions match TRBD1. The CDR3 spans 16 residues. Germline CDR1 SGHRS, CDR2 YFSETQ. With 0 bases clipped from V and 11 bases from J, the junction kept 9 bases outside the gene matches.

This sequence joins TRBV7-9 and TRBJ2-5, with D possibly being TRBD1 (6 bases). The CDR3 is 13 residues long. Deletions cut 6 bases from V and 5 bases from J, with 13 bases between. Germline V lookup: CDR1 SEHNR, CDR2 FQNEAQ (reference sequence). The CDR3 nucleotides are TGTGCCAGCAGGCCTCCTACAGGGGAGACCCAGTACTTC. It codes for CASRPPTGETQYF.

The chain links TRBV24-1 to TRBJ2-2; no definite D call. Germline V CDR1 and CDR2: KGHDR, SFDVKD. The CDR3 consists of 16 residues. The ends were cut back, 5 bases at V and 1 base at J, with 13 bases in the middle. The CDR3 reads CATSAVAALNTGELFF. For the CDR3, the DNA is TGTGCCACCAGTGCCGTTGCGGCTCTGAACACCGGGGAGCTGTTTTTT.

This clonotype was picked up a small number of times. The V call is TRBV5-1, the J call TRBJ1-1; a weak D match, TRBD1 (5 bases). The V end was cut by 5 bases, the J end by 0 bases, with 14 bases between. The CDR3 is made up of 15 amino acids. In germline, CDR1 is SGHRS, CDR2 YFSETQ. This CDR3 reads CASRGQGQMNTEAFF. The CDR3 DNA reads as TGCGCCAGCAGGGGGCAAGGACAAATGAACACTGAAGCTTTCTTT.

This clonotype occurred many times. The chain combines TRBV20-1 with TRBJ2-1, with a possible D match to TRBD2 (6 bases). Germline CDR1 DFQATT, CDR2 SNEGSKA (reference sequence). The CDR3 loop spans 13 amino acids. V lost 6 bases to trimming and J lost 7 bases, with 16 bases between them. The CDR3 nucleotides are TGCAGTGCCTCCGGGACTCTGAAGAATGAGCAGTTCTTC. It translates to CSASGTLKNEQFF.